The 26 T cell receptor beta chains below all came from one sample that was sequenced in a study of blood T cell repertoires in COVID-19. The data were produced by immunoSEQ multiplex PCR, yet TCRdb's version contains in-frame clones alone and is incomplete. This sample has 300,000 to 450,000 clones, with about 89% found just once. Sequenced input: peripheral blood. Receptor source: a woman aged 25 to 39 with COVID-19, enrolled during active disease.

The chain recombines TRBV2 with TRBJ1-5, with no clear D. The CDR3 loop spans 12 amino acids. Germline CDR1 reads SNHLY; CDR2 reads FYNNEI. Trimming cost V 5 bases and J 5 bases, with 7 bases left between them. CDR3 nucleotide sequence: TGTGCCAGCAGTAGACTTGATCAGCCCCAGCATTTT. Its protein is CASSRLDQPQHF.

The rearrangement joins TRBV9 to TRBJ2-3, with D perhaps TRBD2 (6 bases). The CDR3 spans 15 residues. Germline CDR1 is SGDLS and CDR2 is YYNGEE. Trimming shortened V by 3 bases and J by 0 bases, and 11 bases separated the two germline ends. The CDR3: CASSAPGLSTDTQYF. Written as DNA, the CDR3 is TGTGCCAGCAGCGCACCGGGACTTAGCACAGATACGCAGTATTTT.

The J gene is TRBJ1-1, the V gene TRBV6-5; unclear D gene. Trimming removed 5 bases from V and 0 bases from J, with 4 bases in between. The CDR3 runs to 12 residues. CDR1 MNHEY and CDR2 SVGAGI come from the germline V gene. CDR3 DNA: TGTGCCAGCAGTAGCGTGAACACTGAAGCTTTCTTT. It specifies CASSSVNTEAFF.

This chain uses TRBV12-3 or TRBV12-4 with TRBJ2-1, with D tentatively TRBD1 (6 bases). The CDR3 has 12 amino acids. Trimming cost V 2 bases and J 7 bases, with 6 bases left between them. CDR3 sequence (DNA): TGTGCCAGCAGTTTACAGGGGAATGAGCAGTTCTTC. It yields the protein CASSLQGNEQFF.

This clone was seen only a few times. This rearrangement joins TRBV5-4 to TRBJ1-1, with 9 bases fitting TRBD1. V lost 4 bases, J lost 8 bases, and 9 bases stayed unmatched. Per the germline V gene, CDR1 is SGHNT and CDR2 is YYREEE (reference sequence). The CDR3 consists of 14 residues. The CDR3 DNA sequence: TGTGCCAGCAGCACGGGACAGGGACGAGGAGAAGCTTTCTTT. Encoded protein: CASSTGQGRGEAFF.

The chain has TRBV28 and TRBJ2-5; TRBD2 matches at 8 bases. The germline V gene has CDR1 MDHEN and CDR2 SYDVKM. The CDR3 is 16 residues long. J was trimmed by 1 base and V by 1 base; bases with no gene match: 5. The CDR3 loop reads CASSLLLAGTQETQYF. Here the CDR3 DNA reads TGTGCCAGCAGTTTATTGTTAGCGGGGACCCAAGAGACCCAGTACTTC.

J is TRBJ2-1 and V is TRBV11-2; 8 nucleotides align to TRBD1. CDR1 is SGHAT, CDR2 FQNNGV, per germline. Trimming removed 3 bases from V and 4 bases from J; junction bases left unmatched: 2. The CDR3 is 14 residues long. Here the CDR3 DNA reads TGTGCCAGCAGCTTTGGACAGGGTTACAATGAGCAGTTCTTC. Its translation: CASSFGQGYNEQFF.

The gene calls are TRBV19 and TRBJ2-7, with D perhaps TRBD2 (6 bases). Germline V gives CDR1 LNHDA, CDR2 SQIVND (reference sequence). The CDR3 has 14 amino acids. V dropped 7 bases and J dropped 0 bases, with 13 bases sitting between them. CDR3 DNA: TGTGCCAGTAATAAGCGGAGGGACTCCTACGAGCAGTACTTC. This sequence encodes CASNKRRDSYEQYF.

The CDR3 nucleotides read TGTGCTAGTGGTTTGGGACAGCACACCGGGGAGCTGTTTTTT. Translated, it gives CASGLGQHTGELFF. The chain employs TRBV12-5 and TRBJ2-2, with D possibly being TRBD1 (5 bases). Germline V gives CDR1 LGHNT, CDR2 FRNRAP. With 1 base removed from V and 3 bases from J, the gap between germline ends came to 6 bases. This CDR3 comprises 14 residues.

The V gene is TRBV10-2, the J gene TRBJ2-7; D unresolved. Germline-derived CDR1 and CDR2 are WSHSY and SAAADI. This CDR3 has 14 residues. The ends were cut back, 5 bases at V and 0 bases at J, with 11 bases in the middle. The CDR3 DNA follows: TGCGCCAGCAGTTCGACTGTTGTCTCCTACGAGCAGTACTTC. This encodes CASSSTVVSYEQYF.

The CDR3 DNA sequence: TGTGCCAGCAGCTTAGCGCAGAAGTACAATGAGCAGTTCTTC. This translates into CASSLAQKYNEQFF. V and J are TRBV11-2 and TRBJ2-1, with D unclear. The CDR3 covers 14 residues. CDR1 is SGHAT and CDR2 is FQNNGV in the germline V gene. V was pared by 1 base and J by 4 bases, with 8 bases between.

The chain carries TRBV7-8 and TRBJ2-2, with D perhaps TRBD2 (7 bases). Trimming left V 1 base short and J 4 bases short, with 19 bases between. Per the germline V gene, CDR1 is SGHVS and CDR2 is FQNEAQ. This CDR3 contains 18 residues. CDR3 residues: CASSLGVGRGAGTGELFF. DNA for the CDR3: TGTGCCAGCAGCTTAGGCGTAGGCCGGGGGGCAGGCACCGGGGAGCTGTTTTTT.

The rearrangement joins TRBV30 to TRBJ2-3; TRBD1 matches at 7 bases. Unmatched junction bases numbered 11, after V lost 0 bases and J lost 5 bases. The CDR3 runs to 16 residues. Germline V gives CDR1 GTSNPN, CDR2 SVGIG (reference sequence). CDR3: CAWSVRTGRLGDTQYF. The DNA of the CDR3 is TGTGCCTGGAGTGTAAGGACAGGAAGACTGGGAGATACGCAGTATTTT. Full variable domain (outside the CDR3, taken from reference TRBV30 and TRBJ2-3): SQTIHQWPATLVQPVGSPLSLECTVEGTSNPNLYWYRQAAGRGLQLLFYSVGIGQISSEVPQNLSASRPQDRQFILSSKKLLLSDSGFYLCAWSVRTGRLGDTQYFGPGTRLTVL.

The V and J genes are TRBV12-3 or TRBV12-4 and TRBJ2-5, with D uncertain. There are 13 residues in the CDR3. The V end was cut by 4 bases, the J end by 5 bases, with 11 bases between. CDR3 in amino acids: CASSYALRETQYF. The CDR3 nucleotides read TGTGCCAGCAGTTACGCGTTGAGGGAGACCCAGTACTTC.

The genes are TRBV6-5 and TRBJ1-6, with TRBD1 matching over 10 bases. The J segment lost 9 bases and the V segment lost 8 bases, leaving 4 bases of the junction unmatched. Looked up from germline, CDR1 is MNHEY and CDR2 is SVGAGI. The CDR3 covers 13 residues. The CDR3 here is CASRRDRGSPLHF. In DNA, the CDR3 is TGTGCCAGCCGCCGGGACAGGGGTTCACCCCTCCACTTT.

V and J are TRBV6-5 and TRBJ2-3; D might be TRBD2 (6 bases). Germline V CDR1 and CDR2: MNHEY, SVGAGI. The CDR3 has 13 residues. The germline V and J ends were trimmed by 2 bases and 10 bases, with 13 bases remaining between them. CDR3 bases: TGTGCCAGCAGTTACGGAGGAGGGCCTCCGCAGTATTTT. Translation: CASSYGGGPPQYF.

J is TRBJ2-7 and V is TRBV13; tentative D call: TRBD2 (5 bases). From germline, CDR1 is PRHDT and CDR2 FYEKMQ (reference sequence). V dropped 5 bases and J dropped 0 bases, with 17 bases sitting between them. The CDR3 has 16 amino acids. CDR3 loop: CASSPSKAGPSYEQYF. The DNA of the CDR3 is TGTGCCAGCAGCCCGTCAAAGGCGGGTCCCTCCTACGAGCAGTACTTC.

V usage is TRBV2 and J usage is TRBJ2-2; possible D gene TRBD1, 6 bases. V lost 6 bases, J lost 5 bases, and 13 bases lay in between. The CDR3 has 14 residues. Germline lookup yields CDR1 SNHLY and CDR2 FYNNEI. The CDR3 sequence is CASRLGARTGELFF. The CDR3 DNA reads TGTGCCAGCAGATTGGGGGCTCGGACCGGGGAGCTGTTTTTT.

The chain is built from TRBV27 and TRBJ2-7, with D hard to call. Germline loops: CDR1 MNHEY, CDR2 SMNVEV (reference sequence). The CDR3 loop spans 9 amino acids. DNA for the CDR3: TGTGCACCCAGATACGAGCAGTACTTC. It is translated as CAPRYEQYF.

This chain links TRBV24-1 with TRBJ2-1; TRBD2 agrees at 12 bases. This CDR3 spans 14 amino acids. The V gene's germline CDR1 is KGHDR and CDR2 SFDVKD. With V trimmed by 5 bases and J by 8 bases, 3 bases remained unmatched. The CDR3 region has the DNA TGTGCCACCAGTGGGACTAGCGGGATAGATGAGCAGTTCTTC. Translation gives CATSGTSGIDEQFF.

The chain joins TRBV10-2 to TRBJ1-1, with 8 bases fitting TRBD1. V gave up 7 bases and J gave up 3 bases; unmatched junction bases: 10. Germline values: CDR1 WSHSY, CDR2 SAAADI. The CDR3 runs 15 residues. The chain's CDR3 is CASNPDREEDTEAFF. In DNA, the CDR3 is TGCGCCAGCAATCCGGACAGGGAAGAAGACACTGAAGCTTTCTTT.

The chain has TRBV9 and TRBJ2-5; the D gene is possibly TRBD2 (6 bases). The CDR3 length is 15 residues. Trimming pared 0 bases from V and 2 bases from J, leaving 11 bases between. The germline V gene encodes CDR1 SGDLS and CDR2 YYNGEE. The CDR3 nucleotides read TGTGCCAGCAGCGTAGGTAATAGCGGACAAGAGACCCAGTACTTC. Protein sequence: CASSVGNSGQETQYF.

The DNA of the CDR3 is TGTGCCAGTAGGAAACCGGGACAGGGGGGAGAAAAACTGTTTTTT. It is translated as CASRKPGQGGEKLFF. This chain uses TRBV19 with TRBJ1-4, with TRBD1 matching 11 bases. CDR1 LNHDA and CDR2 SQIVND come from the germline V gene (reference sequence). V lost 6 bases, J lost 8 bases, and 8 bases stayed unmatched. The CDR3 is 15 amino acids.

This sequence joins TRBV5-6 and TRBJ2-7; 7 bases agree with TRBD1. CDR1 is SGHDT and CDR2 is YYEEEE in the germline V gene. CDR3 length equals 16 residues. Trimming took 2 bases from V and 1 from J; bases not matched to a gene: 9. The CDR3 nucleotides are TGTGCCAGCAGCTTAAACGGACAGGACGCATCCTACGAGCAGTACTTC. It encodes CASSLNGQDASYEQYF.

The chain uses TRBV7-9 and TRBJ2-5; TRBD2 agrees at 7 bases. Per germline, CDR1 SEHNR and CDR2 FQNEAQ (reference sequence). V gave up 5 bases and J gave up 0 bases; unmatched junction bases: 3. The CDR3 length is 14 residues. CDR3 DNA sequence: TGTGCCAGCAGCGCGAGCGGGAACCAAGAGACCCAGTACTTC. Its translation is CASSASGNQETQYF.

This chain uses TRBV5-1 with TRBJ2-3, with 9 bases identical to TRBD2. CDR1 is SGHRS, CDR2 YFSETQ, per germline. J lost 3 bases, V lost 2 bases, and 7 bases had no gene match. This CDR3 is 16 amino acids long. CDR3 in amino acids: CASSFRGRAGTDTQYF. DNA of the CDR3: TGCGCCAGCAGCTTCCGCGGGAGGGCCGGGACAGATACGCAGTATTTT.